This T cell receptor beta chain was identified during a study of PD-L1 blockade in urothelial cancer. Study-level information: Blood analysis took place 3 weeks (second dose) and 6 weeks after treatment start. Blood-derived samples held a median around 140,000 T cells.

This clone was recorded many times. The germline CDR1 and CDR2 sequences are GTSNPN and SVGIG (reference sequence). V dropped 2 bases and J dropped 0 bases, with 14 bases sitting between them. CDR3 length equals 17 residues. Time point specified: peripheral blood 6 weeks after treatment start. What went into each PCR as a spike was synthetic TCR analog templates. The method was immunoSEQ multiplex PCR; TCRdb's version includes in-frame clones alone and lacks a portion of them. The data show 72,000 or so clones, approximately 91% seen once. This sequence originates from a man aged 55 to 70 with urothelial cancer. The chain joins TRBV30 to TRBJ1-6, with D uncertain. Sequences were derived from PBMCs, sampled around atezolizumab (anti-PD-L1) treatment. CDR3 nucleotides: TGTGCCTGGAGTAGCGGGGTCCAGAGCTCCTATAATTCACCCCTCCACTTT. As protein: CAWSSGVQSSYNSPLHF.